The next 3 T cell receptor beta chains were all read from a single sample in a study of spatial heterogeneity in lung cancer. TCRdb reprocessed the 5' RACE reads with MiXCR, giving one entry per CDR3 protein. The table records 25,000 or so distinct CDR3 sequences, approximately 3% of them present only once. Time point denoted: sample taken at primary tumor resection. The sample here was PBMCs, taken at surgery. Every receptor here comes from a female donor with early-stage non-small cell lung cancer.

In its sample, this clonotype was seen many times. The V and J genes are TRBV12-3 or TRBV12-4 and TRBJ2-7; D uncertain. The CDR3 is 15 residues long. The germline V and J ends were trimmed by 5 bases and 3 bases, with 17 bases remaining between them. The CDR3 region is CASSGASAAVYEQYF. DNA of the CDR3: TGTGCCAGCAGTGGCGCCTCGGCGGCAGTCTACGAGCAGTACTTC.

There are a few counts of this clonotype. The J gene is TRBJ2-1, the V gene TRBV4-1; D not resolved. V was cut by 5 bases and J by 6 bases, with 11 bases left in between. The germline V gene has CDR1 MGHRA and CDR2 YSYEKL. The CDR3 loop spans 13 amino acids. The CDR3 protein is CASSKTNVNEQFF. For the CDR3, the DNA is TGCGCCAGCAGCAAAACGAATGTCAATGAGCAGTTCTTC.

This clonotype was observed a few times. The chain employs TRBV19 and TRBJ1-6; 8 bases map to TRBD1. CDR1 LNHDA and CDR2 SQIVND come from the germline V gene (reference sequence). This CDR3 region has 14 residues. J gave up 9 bases and V 6 bases, and 7 bases lay outside the gene matches. CDR3 loop: CASSTRDRPSPLHF. The CDR3 nucleotides are TGTGCCAGTAGCACCCGGGACAGGCCTTCACCCCTCCACTTT. Full variable domain (outside the CDR3, taken from reference TRBV19 and TRBJ1-6): DGGITQSPKYLFRKEGQNVTLSCEQNLNHDAMYWYRQDPGQGLRLIYYSQIVNDFQKGDIAEGYSVSREKKESFPLTVTSAQKNPTAFYLCASSTRDRPSPLHFGNGTRLTVT.